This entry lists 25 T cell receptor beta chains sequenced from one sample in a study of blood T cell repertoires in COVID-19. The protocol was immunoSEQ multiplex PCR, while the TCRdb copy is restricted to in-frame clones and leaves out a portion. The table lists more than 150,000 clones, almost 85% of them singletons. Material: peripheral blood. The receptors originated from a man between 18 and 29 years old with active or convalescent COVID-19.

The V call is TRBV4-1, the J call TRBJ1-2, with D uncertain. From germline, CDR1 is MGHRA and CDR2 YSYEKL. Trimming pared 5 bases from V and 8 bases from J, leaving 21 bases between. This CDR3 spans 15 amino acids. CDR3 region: CASSLLGAFLGGYTF. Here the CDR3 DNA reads TGCGCCAGCAGCTTATTAGGAGCGTTCCTCGGGGGCTACACCTTC.

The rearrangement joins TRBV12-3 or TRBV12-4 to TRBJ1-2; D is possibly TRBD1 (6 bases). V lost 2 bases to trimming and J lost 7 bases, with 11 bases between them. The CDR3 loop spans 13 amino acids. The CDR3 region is CASSLSSGAGYTF. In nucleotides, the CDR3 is TGTGCCAGCAGTTTATCTTCAGGGGCTGGCTACACCTTC.

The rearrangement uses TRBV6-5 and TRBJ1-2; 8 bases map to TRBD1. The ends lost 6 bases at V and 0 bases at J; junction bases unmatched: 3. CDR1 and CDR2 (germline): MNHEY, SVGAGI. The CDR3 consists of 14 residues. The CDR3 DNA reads TGTGCCAGCAGCTCAGGGGGCGCTAACTATGGCTACACCTTC. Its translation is CASSSGGANYGYTF.

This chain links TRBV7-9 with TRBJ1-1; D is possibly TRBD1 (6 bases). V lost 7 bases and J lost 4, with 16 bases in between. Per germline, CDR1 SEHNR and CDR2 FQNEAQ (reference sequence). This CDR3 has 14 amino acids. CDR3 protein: CASTKGGLGTEAFF. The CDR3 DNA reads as TGTGCCAGCACGAAGGGGGGGCTTGGCACTGAAGCTTTCTTT.

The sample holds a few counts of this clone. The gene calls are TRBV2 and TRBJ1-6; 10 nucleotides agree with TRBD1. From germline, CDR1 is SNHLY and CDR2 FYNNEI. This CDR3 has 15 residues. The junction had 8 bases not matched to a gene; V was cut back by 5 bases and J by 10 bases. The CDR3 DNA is TGTGCCAGCAGTAGGGGGGACAGGGGCGACTCACCCCTCCACTTT. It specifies CASSRGDRGDSPLHF. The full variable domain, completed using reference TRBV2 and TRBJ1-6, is EPEVTQTPSHQVTQMGQEVILRCVPISNHLYFYWYRQILGQKVEFLVSFYNNEISEKSEIFDDQFSVERPDGSNFTLKIRSTKLEDSAMYFCASSRGDRGDSPLHFGNGTRLTVT.

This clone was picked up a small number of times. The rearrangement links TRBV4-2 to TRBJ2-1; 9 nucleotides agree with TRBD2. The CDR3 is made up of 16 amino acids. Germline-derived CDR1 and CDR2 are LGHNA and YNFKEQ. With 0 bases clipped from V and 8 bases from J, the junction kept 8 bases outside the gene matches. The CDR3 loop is CASSQDQAAGGDEQFF. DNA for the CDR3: TGTGCCAGCAGCCAAGATCAGGCGGCGGGAGGGGATGAGCAGTTCTTC.

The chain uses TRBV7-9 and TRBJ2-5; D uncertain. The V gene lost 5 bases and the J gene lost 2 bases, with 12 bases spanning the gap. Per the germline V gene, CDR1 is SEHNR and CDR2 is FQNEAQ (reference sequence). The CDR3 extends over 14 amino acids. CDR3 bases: TGTGCCAGCAGCCAAATGGAGTGGCAAGAGACCCAGTACTTC. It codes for CASSQMEWQETQYF. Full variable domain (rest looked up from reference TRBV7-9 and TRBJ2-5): DTGVSQNPRHKITKRGQNVTFRCDPISEHNRLYWYRQTLGQGPEFLTYFQNEAQLEKSRLLSDRFSAERPKGSFSTLEIQRTEQGDSAMYLCASSQMEWQETQYFGPGTRLLVL.

The CDR3 spells CASSTIKGGPNEKLFF. As DNA, the CDR3 is TGTGCCAGTAGCACAATCAAGGGGGGGCCTAATGAAAAACTGTTTTTT. This chain uses TRBV19 with TRBJ1-4; weak D call: TRBD1 (6 bases). CDR3 length: 16 residues. From germline, CDR1 is LNHDA and CDR2 SQIVND (reference sequence). V was cut by 6 bases and J by 3 bases, with 17 bases left in between.

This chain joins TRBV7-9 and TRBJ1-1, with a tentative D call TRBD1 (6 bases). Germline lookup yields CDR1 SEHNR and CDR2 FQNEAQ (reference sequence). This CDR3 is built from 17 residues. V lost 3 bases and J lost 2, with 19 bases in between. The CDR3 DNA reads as TGTGCCAGCAGCTTCCCCACACAGGGTACAATCAACACTGAAGCTTTCTTT. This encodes CASSFPTQGTINTEAFF.

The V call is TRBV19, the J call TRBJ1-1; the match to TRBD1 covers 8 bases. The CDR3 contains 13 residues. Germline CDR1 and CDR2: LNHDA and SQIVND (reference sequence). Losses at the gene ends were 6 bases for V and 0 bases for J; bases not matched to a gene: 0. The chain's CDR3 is CASRDRVNTEAFF. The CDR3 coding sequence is TGTGCCAGTAGGGACAGGGTGAACACTGAAGCTTTCTTT.

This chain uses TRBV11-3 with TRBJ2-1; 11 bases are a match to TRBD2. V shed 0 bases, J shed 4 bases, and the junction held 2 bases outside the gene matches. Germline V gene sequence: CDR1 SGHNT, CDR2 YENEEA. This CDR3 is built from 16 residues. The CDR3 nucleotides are TGTGCCAGCAGCTTAGAAGGACTAGCGGGTTACAATGAGCAGTTCTTC. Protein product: CASSLEGLAGYNEQFF.

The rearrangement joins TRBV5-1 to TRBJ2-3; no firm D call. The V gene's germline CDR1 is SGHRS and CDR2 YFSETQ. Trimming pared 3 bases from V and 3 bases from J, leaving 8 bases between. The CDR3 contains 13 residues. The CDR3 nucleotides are TGCGCCAGCAGCTCCGACTTAACAGATACGCAGTATTTT. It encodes CASSSDLTDTQYF.

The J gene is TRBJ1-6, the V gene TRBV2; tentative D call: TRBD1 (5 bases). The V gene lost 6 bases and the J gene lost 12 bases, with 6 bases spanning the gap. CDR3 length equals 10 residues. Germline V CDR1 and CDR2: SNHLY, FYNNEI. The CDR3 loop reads CASRGGPLHF. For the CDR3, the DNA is TGTGCCAGCAGGGGGGGACCCCTCCACTTT. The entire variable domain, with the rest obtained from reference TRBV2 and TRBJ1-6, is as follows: EPEVTQTPSHQVTQMGQEVILRCVPISNHLYFYWYRQILGQKVEFLVSFYNNEISEKSEIFDDQFSVERPDGSNFTLKIRSTKLEDSAMYFCASRGGPLHFGNGTRLTVT.

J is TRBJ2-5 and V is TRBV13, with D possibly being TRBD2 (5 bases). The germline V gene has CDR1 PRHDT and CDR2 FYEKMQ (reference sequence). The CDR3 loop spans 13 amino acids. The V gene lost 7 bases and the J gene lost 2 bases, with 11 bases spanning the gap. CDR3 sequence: CASTTGSQETQYF. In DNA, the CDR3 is TGTGCCAGCACCACGGGGTCACAAGAGACCCAGTACTTC. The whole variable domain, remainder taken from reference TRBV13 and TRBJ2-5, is AAGVIQSPRHLIKEKRETATLKCYPIPRHDTVYWYQQGPGQDPQFLISFYEKMQSDKGSIPDRFSAQQFSDYHSELNMSSLELGDSALYFCASTTGSQETQYFGPGTRLLVL.

CDR3 residues: CATSKGNLDTGELFF. CDR3 bases: TGTGCCACCAGCAAGGGGAATCTGGACACCGGGGAGCTGTTTTTT. The chain uses TRBV19 and TRBJ2-2; possibly TRBD1 for D (5 bases). The germline CDR1 and CDR2 sequences are LNHDA and SQIVND (reference sequence). This CDR3 region has 15 residues. V was pared by 10 bases and J by 3 bases, with 18 bases between. Drawing the rest from reference TRBV19 and TRBJ2-2, the complete variable domain is DGGITQSPKYLFRKEGQNVTLSCEQNLNHDAMYWYRQDPGQGLRLIYYSQIVNDFQKGDIAEGYSVSREKKESFPLTVTSAQKNPTAFYLCATSKGNLDTGELFFGEGSRLTVL.

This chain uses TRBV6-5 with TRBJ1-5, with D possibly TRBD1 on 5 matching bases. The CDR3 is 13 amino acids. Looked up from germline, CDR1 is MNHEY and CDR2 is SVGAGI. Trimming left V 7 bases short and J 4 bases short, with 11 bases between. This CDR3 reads CASKGGGNQPQHF. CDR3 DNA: TGTGCCAGCAAAGGCGGGGGAAATCAGCCCCAGCATTTT.

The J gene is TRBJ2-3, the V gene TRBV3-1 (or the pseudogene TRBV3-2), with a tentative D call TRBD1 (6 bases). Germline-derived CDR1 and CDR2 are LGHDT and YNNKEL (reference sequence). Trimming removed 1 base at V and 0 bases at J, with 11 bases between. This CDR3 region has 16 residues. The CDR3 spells CASSQVLGASTDTQYF. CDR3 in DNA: TGTGCCAGCAGCCAAGTTCTGGGGGCGAGCACAGATACGCAGTATTTT.

CDR3 loop: CATSRVGTRGQETQYF. The CDR3 bases are TGTGCCACCAGCAGAGTAGGGACTAGGGGACAAGAGACCCAGTACTTC. The chain is built from TRBV15 and TRBJ2-5; 8 bases are a match to TRBD2. The CDR3 length is 16 residues. With 1 base clipped from V and 2 bases from J, the junction kept 6 bases outside the gene matches. Germline lookup yields CDR1 LNHNV and CDR2 YYDKDF (reference sequence).

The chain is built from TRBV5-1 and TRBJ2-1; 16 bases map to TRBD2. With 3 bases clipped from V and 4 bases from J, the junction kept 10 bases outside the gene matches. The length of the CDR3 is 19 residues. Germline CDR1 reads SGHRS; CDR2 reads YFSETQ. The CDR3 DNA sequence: TGCGCCAGCAGCTACGGGACTAGCGGGGGGGAAAATCGGTACAATGAGCAGTTCTTC. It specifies CASSYGTSGGENRYNEQFF.

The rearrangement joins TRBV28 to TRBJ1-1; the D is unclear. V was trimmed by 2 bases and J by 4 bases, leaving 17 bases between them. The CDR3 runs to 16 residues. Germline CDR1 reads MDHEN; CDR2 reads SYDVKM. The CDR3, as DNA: TGTGCCAGCAGTTTACCGAGGCTACTTGAGGCCACTGAAGCTTTCTTT. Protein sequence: CASSLPRLLEATEAFF.

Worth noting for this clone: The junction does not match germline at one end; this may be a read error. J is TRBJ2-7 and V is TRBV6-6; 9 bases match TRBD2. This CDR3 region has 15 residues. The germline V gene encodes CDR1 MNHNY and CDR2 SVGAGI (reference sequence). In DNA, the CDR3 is TGTGCCAGCAGTTATCTAAGCGGGGGGTCCTCCGAGCAGTACTTC. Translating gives CASSYLSGGSSEQYF.

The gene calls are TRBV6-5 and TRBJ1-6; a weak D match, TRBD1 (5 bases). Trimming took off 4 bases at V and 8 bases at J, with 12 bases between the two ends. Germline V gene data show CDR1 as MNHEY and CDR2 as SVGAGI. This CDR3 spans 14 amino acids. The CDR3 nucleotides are TGTGCCAGCAGTTCGCCCGGGACTCATTCACCCCTCCACTTT. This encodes CASSSPGTHSPLHF.

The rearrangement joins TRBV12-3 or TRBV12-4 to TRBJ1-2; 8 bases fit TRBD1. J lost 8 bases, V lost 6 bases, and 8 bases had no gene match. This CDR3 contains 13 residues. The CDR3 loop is CASRPQGAGGYTF. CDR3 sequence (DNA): TGTGCCAGCAGACCGCAGGGGGCTGGAGGCTACACCTTC.

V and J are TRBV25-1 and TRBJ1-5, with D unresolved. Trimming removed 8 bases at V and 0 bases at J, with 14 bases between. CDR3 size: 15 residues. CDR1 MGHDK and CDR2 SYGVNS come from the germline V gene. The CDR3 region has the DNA TGTGCCAGCGTGCGTAACTCCTATAGCAATCAGCCCCAGCATTTT. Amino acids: CASVRNSYSNQPQHF.

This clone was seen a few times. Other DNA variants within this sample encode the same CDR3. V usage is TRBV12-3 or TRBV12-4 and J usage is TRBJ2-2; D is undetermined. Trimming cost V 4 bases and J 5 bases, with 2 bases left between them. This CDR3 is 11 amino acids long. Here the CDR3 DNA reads TGTGCCAGCAGTTCGACCGGGGAGCTGTTTTTT. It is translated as CASSSTGELFF.